This T cell receptor (beta chain) was sequenced for a study of technical replicates of blood from several donors. The table came from immunoSEQ multiplex PCR; TCRdb's copy has only in-frame clones and leaves some out. The data show more than 65,000 clones, over 85% seen once. This CDR3 is 15 amino acids long. Germline CDR1 LGHNA, CDR2 YSLEER. V was clipped by 4 bases and J by 5 bases; unmatched bases: 8. J is TRBJ2-3 and V is TRBV4-3; TRBD1 matches at 8 bases. This sequence was found in a human donor in good health. Sequencing was performed on T cells isolated from PBMCs. This chain's CDR3 is CASSRRDRLIDTQYF. CDR3 nucleotides: TGCGCCAGCAGCCGTCGGGACAGGTTAATAGATACGCAGTATTTT.